This T cell receptor (beta chain) was captured by sequencing in a study of T cell repertoires in cytomegalovirus infection (dated by TCRdb to the late 2010s). Looking at the study overall: Because public TCR beta signatures pointed to carriage of CMV infection together with the matching HLA type, the HLA type of each donor mattered for the analysis.

The instrument was an Illumina HiSeq 1500. The raw public data were reprocessed by TCRdb itself: fastp quality trimming at Q25, MiXCR clonotype calling, in-frame beta chains only. Each entry merges the rows of one CDR3 protein and shows their most common DNA and genes. This sample holds about 400,000 distinct CDR3 sequences; approximately 18% were observed only once. The ten largest clones add up to 8.7% of the sample. This clonotype was observed at least ten times. The target of this receptor is not known. No base quality information exists; no much larger clone differs at one position. General findings and caveats noted by the study authors: Carriers of CMV infection plus the relevant HLA type were discriminated by the cumulative frequency of public TCR beta family members in the study cohort and in an independent approximately 340-donor cohort. In the ex vivo response, HLA-C-restricted CMV-specific TCR beta clonotypes were dominant, and in two of eight donors the single most frequent clonotype came from this HLA-C-restricted group.

From its cysteine to its phenylalanine, the CDR3 spans 12 amino acids. The only DNA kept is the CDR3, 36 bases in frame from the first base. V is shortened by 9 bases, J by 3 bases, and the region joining them spans 11 bases. CDR1 is given as MNHNS and CDR2 as SASEGT, both from the germline V gene. Material for sequencing was PBMCs. The sequence joins TRBV6-1 to TRBJ1-1, with no reliable assignment of the D segment. This receptor was obtained from a human donor in good health (CMV status not recorded). Some clones in this sample may be carry-over from other donors' samples. This receptor carries the CDR3 CASHRGDTEAFF. The DNA sequence follows: TGTGCCAGTCACCGTGGGGACACTGAAGCTTTCTTT.